The rows below give T cell receptor beta chains drawn from one sample of a study of T-cell reconstitution after alpha-beta-depleted transplantation in children. TCRdb reprocessed the PCR reads with MiXCR, giving one entry per CDR3 protein. The sample includes about 120,000 distinct CDR3 sequences, about 23% of them seen just once. The source was PBMCs, mostly from graft donor cells, collected 180 days after TCRalphabeta/CD19-depleted stem cell transplant. The receptor set was obtained from a male patient aged 2-9 years who had a stem cell transplant for chronic granulomatous disease, so the T cells may come from the graft donor. The CDR3 runs from the conserved cysteine through the conserved F or W. The D gene is left open where the match is weak. Clone sizes are given selectively: once, few, many, or a class where the clone is expanded.

cdr3_aa	cdr3_nt	j_call	d_call	clone_size	v_call
CASRYDQGETQYF	TGTGCCAGCAGATATGACCAGGGGGAGACCCAGTACTTC	TRBJ2-5	NA	NA	TRBV12-3/TRBV12-4
CSARALVWEGGYTF	TGCAGTGCTAGAGCATTAGTCTGGGAGGGAGGCTACACCTTC	TRBJ1-2	NA	NA	TRBV20-1
CASSLRRARGTGNTIYF	TGTGCCAGCAGCCTTCGGCGAGCTAGGGGGACGGGAAACACCATATATTTT	TRBJ1-3	NA	NA	TRBV12-3/TRBV12-4
CSARDLGLAGPDEQYF	TGCAGTGCTAGAGATCTAGGTCTCGCAGGGCCCGACGAGCAGTACTTC	TRBJ2-7	NA	NA	TRBV20-1
CASSLLAGPANTGELFF	TGTGCCAGCAGTTTATTAGCGGGCCCCGCGAACACCGGGGAGCTGTTTTTT	TRBJ2-2	TRBD2	NA	TRBV6-2/TRBV6-3
CASSPSGGLAAETQYF	TGTGCCAGCAGTCCCTCGGGTGGACTAGCCGCAGAGACCCAGTACTTC	TRBJ2-5	TRBD2	many	TRBV27
CASIVAGGSPGELFF	TGTGCCAGCATCGTAGCGGGAGGATCCCCGGGGGAGCTGTTTTTT	TRBJ2-2	TRBD2	many	TRBV12-3/TRBV12-4
CASSPLGDYEQYF	TGTGCCAGCAGCCCTCTGGGAGACTACGAGCAGTACTTC	TRBJ2-7	NA	NA	TRBV5-5
CASSLVGGDSYEQYF	TGCGCCAGCAGCTTGGTAGGGGGGGACTCCTACGAGCAGTACTTC	TRBJ2-7	NA	NA	TRBV5-1
CSARDFFLSQETQYF	TGCAGTGCTAGAGATTTCTTCCTCTCCCAAGAGACCCAGTACTTC	TRBJ2-5	NA	NA	TRBV20-1
CASRLAGASYNEQFF	TGTGCCAGCAGGTTAGCGGGGGCCTCCTACAATGAGCAGTTCTTC	TRBJ2-1	TRBD2	many	TRBV7-8
CASRQGHTQYF	TGTGCCAGCAGACAGGGACATACGCAGTATTTT	TRBJ2-3	NA	few	TRBV12-3/TRBV12-4
CSVGREGFEQYF	TGCAGCGTTGGCAGGGAGGGTTTCGAGCAGTACTTC	TRBJ2-7	TRBD2	many	TRBV29-1
CSVLGGIGWGETQYF	TGCAGCGTTCTCGGAGGGATCGGTTGGGGGGAGACCCAGTACTTC	TRBJ2-5	NA	few	TRBV29-1
CASSFVGAASRYPGGYTF	TGTGCCAGCAGTTTCGTAGGTGCGGCATCGCGGTATCCGGGGGGCTACACCTTC	TRBJ1-2	NA	few	TRBV12-3/TRBV12-4
CASSLEQGASTQYF	TGTGCCAGCAGCTTAGAGCAGGGGGCGTCTACGCAGTATTTT	TRBJ2-3	TRBD1	many	TRBV7-2
CASSLGGLGVYNEQFF	TGTGCCAGCAGCTTAGGGGGACTAGGGGTCTACAATGAGCAGTTCTTC	TRBJ2-1	TRBD2	NA	TRBV7-2
CASNLRGGRADEQFF	TGTGCCAGCAACCTACGGGGAGGGAGGGCTGATGAGCAGTTCTTC	TRBJ2-1	TRBD2	few	TRBV27
CAISWTGIQETQYF	TGTGCCATCAGTTGGACAGGGATCCAAGAGACCCAGTACTTC	TRBJ2-5	TRBD1	few	TRBV10-3
CSARQGADSPLHF	TGCAGTGCCAGACAGGGGGCCGATTCACCCCTCCACTTT	TRBJ1-6	TRBD1	many	TRBV20-1
CASQEGGSSTDTQYF	TGTGCCAGCCAGGAGGGGGGGAGCAGCACAGATACGCAGTATTTT	TRBJ2-3	NA	NA	TRBV7-9
CASSFGGSSTDTQYF	TGTGCCAGCAGCTTCGGGGGTTCTAGCACAGATACGCAGTATTTT	TRBJ2-3	NA	NA	TRBV7-2
CASSTLTVAGGLYEQYF	TGTGCCAGCAGCACTCTAACCGTAGCGGGGGGCCTCTACGAGCAGTACTTC	TRBJ2-7	TRBD2	NA	TRBV5-5
CASRTSGYGLGTQYF	TGTGCCAGCAGAACCTCCGGGTACGGGCTTGGTACGCAGTATTTT	TRBJ2-3	NA	NA	TRBV7-2
CASSFFATDNIQYF	TGCGCCAGCAGCTTCTTCGCCACAGACAACATTCAGTACTTC	TRBJ2-4	NA	many	TRBV5-1
CASILTRTGRGTGELFF	TGTGCCAGCATCTTAACACGGACAGGGAGGGGCACCGGGGAGCTGTTTTTT	TRBJ2-2	NA	NA	TRBV12-3/TRBV12-4
CASSKIVLAGGNYEQYF	TGTGCCAGCAGCAAAATCGTTCTAGCGGGAGGGAACTACGAGCAGTACTTC	TRBJ2-7	NA	NA	TRBV21-1
CASSYRGLGPYGYTF	TGTGCCAGCAGTTACCGCGGACTGGGGCCCTATGGCTACACCTTC	TRBJ1-2	NA	many	TRBV6-5
CASSVALAGYTDTQYF	TGTGCCAGCAGCGTAGCACTAGCGGGGTACACAGATACGCAGTATTTT	TRBJ2-3	TRBD2	NA	TRBV9
CASSLALGSQETQYF	TGCGCCAGCAGCTTGGCCCTTGGCAGCCAAGAGACCCAGTACTTC	TRBJ2-5	NA	NA	TRBV5-1
CSARHREFQPQHF	TGCAGTGCTAGACACAGGGAGTTTCAGCCCCAGCATTTT	TRBJ1-5	NA	many	TRBV20-1
CASSPAPWNNEQFF	TGTGCCAGCAGTCCTGCCCCTTGGAACAATGAGCAGTTCTTC	TRBJ2-1	NA	NA	TRBV28
CASSQDRAGHYEQYF	TGCGCCAGCAGCCAAGATAGAGCGGGCCACTACGAGCAGTACTTC	TRBJ2-7	NA	many	TRBV4-3
CASSLVSKTGAFF	TGTGCCAGCAGCTTGGTTAGCAAAACTGGGGCTTTCTTT	TRBJ1-1	NA	NA	TRBV5-6
CASSPMGGGGNQPQHF	TGTGCCAGCAGTCCTATGGGAGGGGGAGGGAATCAGCCCCAGCATTTT	TRBJ1-5	NA	NA	TRBV12-3/TRBV12-4
CSAKDSAKVDQPQHF	TGCAGTGCTAAGGACAGTGCGAAAGTGGATCAGCCCCAGCATTTT	TRBJ1-5	NA	NA	TRBV20-1
CSASELPSSYEQYF	TGCAGTGCTAGCGAACTTCCGAGCTCCTACGAGCAGTACTTC	TRBJ2-7	NA	NA	TRBV20-1
CSALGLAGGYEQYF	TGCAGTGCTTTGGGACTAGCGGGAGGGTACGAGCAGTACTTC	TRBJ2-7	TRBD2	NA	TRBV20-1
CASRSWGGPVYTQYF	TGTGCCAGCAGGTCCTGGGGGGGGCCAGTATATACGCAGTATTTT	TRBJ2-3	NA	NA	TRBV12-3/TRBV12-4